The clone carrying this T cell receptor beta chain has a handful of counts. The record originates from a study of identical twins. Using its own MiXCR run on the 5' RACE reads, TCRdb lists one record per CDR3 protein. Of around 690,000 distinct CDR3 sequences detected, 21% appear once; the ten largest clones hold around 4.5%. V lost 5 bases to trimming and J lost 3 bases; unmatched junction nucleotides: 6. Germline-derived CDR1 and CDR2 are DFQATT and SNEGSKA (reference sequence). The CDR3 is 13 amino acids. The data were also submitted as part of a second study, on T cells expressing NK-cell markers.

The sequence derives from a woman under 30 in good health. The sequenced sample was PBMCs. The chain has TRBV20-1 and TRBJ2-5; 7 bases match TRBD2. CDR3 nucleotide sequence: TGCAGTGCTCAGGCCGGGGGGAAAGAGACCCAGTACTTC. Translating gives CSAQAGGKETQYF.